The clone carrying this TCR beta chain was recorded at least ten times. No progression to ophthalmopathy during 18 months of follow-up defined stable disease. Uncontrolled infection, other autoimmune disease, pregnancy or lactation excluded patients. These data come from a study of T cells in Graves' hyperthyroidism and ophthalmopathy. Amplified regions were TCR beta CDR3 sequences from RNA transcripts. The study used the HTBI primer set for a first-round RT-PCR of the TCR CDR3. TCRdb re-analysed the multiplex PCR reads in MiXCR, keeping a single row per CDR3 protein. Of hundreds of thousands of distinct CDR3 sequences in the sample, around 16% are singletons; the top ten hold approximately 7.5%. The CDR3 spans 12 residues. V lost 4 bases, J lost 5 bases, and 8 bases lay in between. Germline CDR1 SGHRS, CDR2 YFSETQ.

The clonotype comes from a woman under 30 with Graves' hyperthyroidism. The genes are TRBV5-1 and TRBJ2-3, with D unresolved. The sequencing sample was made of blood. The CDR3 loop is CASSALQDTQYF. DNA for the CDR3: TGCGCCAGCAGCGCCCTACAAGATACGCAGTATTTT.